The clone carrying this T cell receptor (beta chain) has just a few counts. What it binds is not known. The data belong to a study of CD8 T cells in ankylosing spondylitis. The CDR3 length is 15 residues. V lost 1 base, J lost 7 bases, and 13 bases lay in between. Germline V CDR1 and CDR2: LNHNV, YYDKDF (reference sequence). Whole-study results and caveats: Characteristic of ankylosing spondylitis blood, it appeared, was a TCR beta motif comprising roughly eight highly homologous variants.

Libraries for TCR beta were made by quantitative 5'-RACE with molecular barcodes. TCRdb re-analysed the 5' RACE reads in MiXCR, keeping a single row per CDR3 protein. The table has over 600,000 distinct CDR3 sequences, 15% to 20% seen once. The chain has TRBV15 and TRBJ2-2; the D call may be TRBD1 or TRBD2 (5 bases each). Sequencing was done on a sample of blood, either unsorted or a sorted T cell fraction (not recorded which). This receptor was obtained from a male donor with ankylosing spondylitis. As DNA, the CDR3 is TGTGCCACCAGCAGAGGCCGGGACCAAAACGGGGAGCTGTTTTTT. Translation gives CATSRGRDQNGELFF. Combining the CDR3 with reference TRBV15 and TRBJ2-2 gives the whole variable domain DAMVIQNPRYQVTQFGKPVTLSCSQTLNHNVMYWYQQKSSQAPKLLFHYYDKDFNNEADTPDNFQSRRPNTSFCFLDIRSPGLGDTAMYLCATSRGRDQNGELFFGEGSRLTVL.